Listed here are 24 T cell receptor beta chains from one sample, sequenced in a study of graft-versus-host responses after intestinal transplantation (dated by TCRdb to about 2021). The receptor library was made with the immunoSEQ multiplex PCR assay. TCRdb stores this immuneACCESS table with in-frame sequences only. Part of the clones is absent; in the studies checked, under half of the shortfall reflects unresolved V genes, and no reason is known for the rest. Counted in this sample were around 67,000 clones; under 90% of them appeared once. The ten largest make up around 0.37% of the sample. No cognate antigen is known for these TCRs. What the time point label conveys for this sample: cells obtained before transplantation from donor or recipient. The sequences come from unstimulated CD4+ T cells sorted from spleen or lymph node cells, collected before transplant. These receptors all stem from a human donor who was the organ donor for an intestinal transplant.

This clone was recorded once. CDR3 nucleotide sequence: TGTGCCAGCAGTTACTCGACGGGGAACGAGCAGTACGTC. Its protein product is CASSYSTGNEQYV. The chain carries TRBV6-6 and TRBJ2-7; D possibly corresponds to TRBD2 (5 bases). CDR3 length: 13 residues. Germline V gene lookup returns CDR1 MNHNY and CDR2 SVGAGI (reference sequence). V lost 0 bases and J lost 5, with 8 bases in between.

The chain uses TRBV4-2 and TRBJ1-5; D not certain. Germline V gene lookup returns CDR1 LGHNA and CDR2 YNFKEQ. V gave up 0 bases and J gave up 5 bases, with 11 bases separating them. The CDR3 length is 15 residues. The CDR3 loop reads CASSQDGQFDQPQHF. The CDR3 DNA follows: TGTGCCAGCAGCCAAGATGGGCAGTTCGATCAGCCCCAGCATTTT.

J is TRBJ1-6 and V is TRBV5-6; 11 nucleotides align to TRBD1. The CDR3 is made up of 17 amino acids. The V gene end was trimmed by 2 bases and the J gene end by 7 bases; junction bases not matched to a gene: 8. CDR1 is SGHDT, CDR2 YYEEEE, per germline. DNA of the CDR3: TGTGCCAGCAGCTTCCTCGTGGGGACAGGGGGGAATTCACCCCTCCACTTT. Translating it yields CASSFLVGTGGNSPLHF.

The V call is TRBV7-9, the J call TRBJ2-3, with 10 nucleotides matching TRBD1. This CDR3 region has 16 residues. V lost 3 bases to trimming and J lost 2 bases; unmatched junction nucleotides: 5. CDR1 SEHNR and CDR2 FQNEAQ come from the germline V gene (reference sequence). The CDR3 protein is CASSFGDRGTTDTQYF. The CDR3 DNA is TGTGCCAGCAGCTTTGGGGACAGGGGAACCACAGATACGCAGTATTTT.

The rearrangement joins TRBV19 to TRBJ1-5; 10 nucleotides align to TRBD1. J gave up 2 bases and V 5 bases, and 6 bases lay outside the gene matches. CDR3 length: 16 amino acids. Germline CDR1 LNHDA, CDR2 SQIVND (reference sequence). In DNA, the CDR3 is TGTGCCAGTAGTCCCTGGACAGGGGGAGGCAATCAGCCCCAGCATTTT. This gives the protein CASSPWTGGGNQPQHF.

V usage is TRBV6-5 and J usage is TRBJ1-1; perhaps TRBD1 as D (5 bases). Trimming pared 4 bases from V and 0 bases from J, leaving 9 bases between. This CDR3 comprises 14 residues. CDR1 is MNHEY, CDR2 SVGAGI, per germline. The CDR3, as DNA: TGTGCCAGCAGTTCGACAGCCATGAACACTGAAGCTTTCTTT. Translated, it gives CASSSTAMNTEAFF.

The rearrangement links TRBV9 to TRBJ1-1, with D perhaps TRBD1 (5 bases). V lost 0 bases and J 5 bases, leaving 11 bases between the germline ends. CDR3 length: 14 residues. Germline V lookup: CDR1 SGDLS, CDR2 YYNGEE. CDR3 residues: CASSVGGGLTEAFF. CDR3 sequence (DNA): TGTGCCAGCAGCGTAGGCGGGGGGTTGACTGAAGCTTTCTTT.

The chain joins TRBV28 to TRBJ2-3; TRBD2 matches at 11 bases. The CDR3 sequence is 15 residues long. Germline CDR1 and CDR2: MDHEN and SYDVKM. Trimming removed 3 bases from V and 5 bases from J; junction bases left unmatched: 4. CDR3 in amino acids: CASSFDTSGGDTQYF. As DNA, the CDR3 is TGTGCCAGCAGTTTCGATACTAGCGGGGGAGATACGCAGTATTTT.

V gene TRBV11-2 combines with J gene TRBJ1-3, with 8 bases matching TRBD1. V lost 5 bases to trimming and J lost 4 bases; unmatched junction nucleotides: 4. Germline loops: CDR1 SGHAT, CDR2 FQNNGV. The CDR3 is 14 amino acids. CDR3 loop: CASSADRAGNTIYF. The CDR3 DNA is TGTGCCAGCAGCGCGGACAGGGCCGGAAACACCATATATTTT.

The chain links TRBV10-3 to TRBJ2-5, with 7 nucleotides matching TRBD1. J was trimmed by 9 bases and V by 2 bases; bases with no gene match: 6. Germline lookup yields CDR1 ENHRY and CDR2 SYGVKD. The CDR3 extends over 13 amino acids. CDR3 amino acids: CAISEDPQGAQYF. The CDR3 nucleotides are TGTGCCATCAGTGAGGACCCGCAGGGGGCCCAGTACTTC.

The J gene is TRBJ2-3, the V gene TRBV9; no firm D call. Germline assignment: CDR1 SGDLS and CDR2 YYNGEE. This CDR3 has 14 residues. V was pared by 4 bases and J by 6 bases, with 15 bases between. This chain's CDR3 is CASSPNPGLDTQYF. The CDR3 DNA reads as TGTGCCAGCAGCCCCAACCCAGGCCTGGATACGCAGTATTTT. Full variable domain (missing parts from reference TRBV9 and TRBJ2-3): DSGVTQTPKHLITATGQRVTLRCSPRSGDLSVYWYQQSLDQGLQFLIQYYNGEERAKGNILERFSAQQFPDLHSELNLSSLELGDSALYFCASSPNPGLDTQYFGPGTRLTVL.

V is TRBV28 and J is TRBJ1-5; D ambiguous. The CDR3 is made up of 13 amino acids. Trimming stripped 3 bases from V and 4 bases from J, with 7 bases between. Germline assignment: CDR1 MDHEN and CDR2 SYDVKM. CDR3 in DNA: TGTGCCAGCAGTTTCTCGGTTAATCAGCCCCAGCATTTT. Its protein is CASSFSVNQPQHF. Based on the CDR3 plus reference TRBV28 and TRBJ1-5, the full variable domain is DVKVTQSSRYLVKRTGEKVFLECVQDMDHENMFWYRQDPGLGLRLIYFSYDVKMKEKGDIPEGYSVSREKKERFSLILESASTNQTSMYLCASSFSVNQPQHFGDGTRLSIL.

The genes are TRBV7-8 and TRBJ2-7; TRBD1 matches 9 bases. The J segment lost 2 bases and the V segment lost 2 bases, leaving 4 bases of the junction unmatched. This CDR3 is 15 amino acids long. CDR1 and CDR2 from the germline V gene are SGHVS and FQNEAQ. The CDR3 is CASSLKTGGTYEQYV. CDR3 bases: TGTGCCAGCAGCTTAAAGACAGGGGGAACCTACGAGCAGTACGTC.

The chain carries TRBV7-2 and TRBJ2-2; D may be TRBD2 (5 bases). In germline, CDR1 is SGHTA, CDR2 FQGNSA. The CDR3 is 16 amino acids. V lost 3 bases and J lost 1, with 12 bases in between. The CDR3 reads CASSLGVRGNTGELFF. The CDR3 coding sequence is TGTGCCAGCAGCTTGGGTGTCCGGGGGAACACCGGGGAGCTGTTTTTT.

The chain carries TRBV9 and TRBJ1-2; TRBD1 matches 7 bases. The CDR3 extends over 13 amino acids. With 3 bases clipped from V and 5 bases from J, the junction kept 4 bases outside the gene matches. The germline gives CDR1 SGDLS, CDR2 YYNGEE. The CDR3 region is CASSAQGVYGYTF. CDR3 DNA sequence: TGTGCCAGCAGCGCGCAGGGGGTGTATGGCTACACCTTC.

This clone was seen a handful of times. V gene TRBV6-4 combines with J gene TRBJ2-2, with 12 bases aligning to TRBD1. The CDR3 runs 14 residues. Per the germline V gene, CDR1 is MRHNA and CDR2 is SNTAGT. V was clipped by 6 bases and J by 6 bases; unmatched bases: 2. The CDR3 loop is CASRGQGASGELFF. The CDR3 DNA reads as TGTGCCAGCAGGGGACAGGGGGCTTCCGGGGAGCTGTTTTTT.

This sequence joins TRBV2 and TRBJ2-1, with D hard to call. The germline gives CDR1 SNHLY, CDR2 FYNNEI. V lost 6 bases to trimming and J lost 0 bases, with 9 bases between them. The CDR3 consists of 14 residues. The CDR3 loop reads CASRLTGSYNEQFF. As DNA, the CDR3 is TGTGCCAGCAGGCTAACGGGCTCCTACAATGAGCAGTTCTTC.

J is TRBJ1-1 and V is TRBV29-1; weak D call: TRBD1 (5 bases). The CDR3 has 12 residues. V was cut by 4 bases and J by 10 bases, with 16 bases left in between. Germline CDR1 is SQVTM and CDR2 is ANQGSEA. The CDR3 nucleotides read TGCAGCGTTGGACAGTCCCGGTCCGGAGCTTTCTTT. Translated: CSVGQSRSGAFF.

This chain uses TRBV9 with TRBJ1-3; TRBD1 is a possible D gene (6 bases). Germline loops: CDR1 SGDLS, CDR2 YYNGEE. This CDR3 spans 18 amino acids. Trimming left V 0 bases short and J 0 bases short, with 16 bases between. The CDR3 region has the DNA TGTGCCAGCAGCGTAGATGAGCCAGGGGTCTACTCTGGAAACACCATATATTTT. This gives the protein CASSVDEPGVYSGNTIYF.

The DNA of the CDR3 is TGTGCCAGCAGTCTCCAGTACAATGAGCAGTTCTTC. It yields the protein CASSLQYNEQFF. This chain uses TRBV28 with TRBJ2-1; no reliable D call. CDR3 length: 12 amino acids. Per the germline V gene, CDR1 is MDHEN and CDR2 is SYDVKM. Deletions cut 5 bases from V and 4 bases from J, with 6 bases between.

CDR3 protein: CASSLGTGSLGYTF. CDR3 DNA sequence: TGCGCCAGCAGCTTGGGGACAGGGAGTCTTGGCTACACCTTC. The rearrangement joins TRBV5-1 to TRBJ1-2, with 8 bases that match TRBD1. V lost 0 bases, J lost 7 bases, and 5 bases stayed unmatched. From germline, CDR1 is SGHRS and CDR2 YFSETQ. The CDR3 loop spans 14 amino acids.

The rearrangement uses TRBV7-9 and TRBJ1-5; D not resolved. Trimming left V 4 bases short and J 0 bases short, with 4 bases between. Germline V gene sequence: CDR1 SEHNR, CDR2 FQNEAQ (reference sequence). CDR3 size: 13 residues. CDR3 DNA: TGTGCCAGCAGCTCCTCTAGCAATCAGCCCCAGCATTTT. This translates into CASSSSSNQPQHF.

The CDR3 reads CASSSPTGVHEKLFF. The CDR3 region has the DNA TGTGCCAGCAGCTCCCCCACGGGTGTACATGAAAAACTGTTTTTT. This chain links TRBV7-8 with TRBJ1-4; unclear D gene. The germline V and J ends were trimmed by 4 bases and 6 bases, with 15 bases remaining between them. The CDR3 is 15 amino acids. Per the germline V gene, CDR1 is SGHVS and CDR2 is FQNEAQ.

A single count supports this clone. This rearrangement joins TRBV12-2 to TRBJ1-5. TRBV12-2 is marked as a pseudogene. This CDR3 has 13 amino acids. CDR3 DNA sequence: TGTGCAAGGAGGTTACATAGCAATCAGCCCCAGCATTTT. It translates to CARRLHSNQPQHF.